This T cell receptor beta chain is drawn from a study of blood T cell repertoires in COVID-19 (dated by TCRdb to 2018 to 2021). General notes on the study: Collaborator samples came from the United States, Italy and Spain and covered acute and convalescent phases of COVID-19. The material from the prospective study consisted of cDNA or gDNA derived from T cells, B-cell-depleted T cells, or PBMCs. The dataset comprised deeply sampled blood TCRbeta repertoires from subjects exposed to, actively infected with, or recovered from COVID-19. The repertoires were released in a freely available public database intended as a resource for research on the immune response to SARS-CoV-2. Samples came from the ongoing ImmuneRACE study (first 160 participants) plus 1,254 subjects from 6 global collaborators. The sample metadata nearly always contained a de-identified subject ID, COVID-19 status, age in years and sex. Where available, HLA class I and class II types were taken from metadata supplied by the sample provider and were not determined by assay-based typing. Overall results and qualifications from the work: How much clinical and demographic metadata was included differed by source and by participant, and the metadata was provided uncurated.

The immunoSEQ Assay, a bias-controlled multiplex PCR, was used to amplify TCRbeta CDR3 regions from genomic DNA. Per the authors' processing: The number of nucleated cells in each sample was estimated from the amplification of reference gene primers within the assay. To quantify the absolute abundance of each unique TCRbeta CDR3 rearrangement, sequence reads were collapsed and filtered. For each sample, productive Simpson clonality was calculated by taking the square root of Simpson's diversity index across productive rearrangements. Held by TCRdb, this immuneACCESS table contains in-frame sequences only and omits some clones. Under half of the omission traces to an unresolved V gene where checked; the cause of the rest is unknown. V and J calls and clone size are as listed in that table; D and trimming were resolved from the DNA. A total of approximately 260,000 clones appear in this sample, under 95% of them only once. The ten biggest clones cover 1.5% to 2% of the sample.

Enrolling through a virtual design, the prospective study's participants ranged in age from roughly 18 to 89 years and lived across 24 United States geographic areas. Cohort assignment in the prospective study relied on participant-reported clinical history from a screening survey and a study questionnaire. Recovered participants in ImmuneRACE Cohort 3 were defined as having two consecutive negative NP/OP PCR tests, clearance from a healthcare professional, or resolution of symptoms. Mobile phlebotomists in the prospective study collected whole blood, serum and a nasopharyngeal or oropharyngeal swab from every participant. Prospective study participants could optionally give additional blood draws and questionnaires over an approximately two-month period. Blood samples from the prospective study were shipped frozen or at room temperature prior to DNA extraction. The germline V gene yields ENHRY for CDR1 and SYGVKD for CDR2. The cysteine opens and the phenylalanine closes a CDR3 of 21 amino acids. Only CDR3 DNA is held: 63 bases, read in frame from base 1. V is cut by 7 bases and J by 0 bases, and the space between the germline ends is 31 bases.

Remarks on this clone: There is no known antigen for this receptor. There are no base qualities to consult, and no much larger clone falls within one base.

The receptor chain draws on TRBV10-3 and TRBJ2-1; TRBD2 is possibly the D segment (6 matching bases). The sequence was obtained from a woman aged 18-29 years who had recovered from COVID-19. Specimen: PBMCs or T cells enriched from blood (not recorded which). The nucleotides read TGTGCCATCACCAGAGTTCGGGAGAGTAACCGTACCCGGAGCTCCTACAATGAGCAGTTCTTC. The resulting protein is CAITRVRESNRTRSSYNEQFF.